This T cell receptor beta chain was found in a study of T-cell memory formation after mild COVID-19. Overall study findings and caveats: Proof of SARS-CoV-2 specificity was absent for the second-wave clones that crested on day 37.

Employing constant-segment primers, 5'RACE generated TCR alpha and TCR beta cDNA libraries bearing sample barcodes and UMIs. TCRdb redid the calling of the 5' RACE reads with MiXCR, one entry per CDR3 protein. The repertoire holds about 420,000 distinct CDR3 sequences, 20% to 30% seen once, with 13% in the top ten. Germline V gene data show CDR1 as MGHRA and CDR2 as YSYEKL. The CDR3 length is 14 residues. V dropped 5 bases and J dropped 4; count of bases not matched to a gene: 7. Points on this clonotype: The antigen is unknown.

This receptor was taken from an adult woman who had mild COVID-19 (a few samples of this study predate the infection). Cell type and time point are not known. The chain recombines TRBV4-1 with TRBJ1-1; 7 nucleotides align to TRBD1. The sequenced material came from PBMCs or a T cell subset sorted from them (not recorded which). The CDR3, as DNA: TGCGCCAGCAGCGCACGACAGGGTGCCACTGAAGCTTTCTTT. Translating gives CASSARQGATEAFF.